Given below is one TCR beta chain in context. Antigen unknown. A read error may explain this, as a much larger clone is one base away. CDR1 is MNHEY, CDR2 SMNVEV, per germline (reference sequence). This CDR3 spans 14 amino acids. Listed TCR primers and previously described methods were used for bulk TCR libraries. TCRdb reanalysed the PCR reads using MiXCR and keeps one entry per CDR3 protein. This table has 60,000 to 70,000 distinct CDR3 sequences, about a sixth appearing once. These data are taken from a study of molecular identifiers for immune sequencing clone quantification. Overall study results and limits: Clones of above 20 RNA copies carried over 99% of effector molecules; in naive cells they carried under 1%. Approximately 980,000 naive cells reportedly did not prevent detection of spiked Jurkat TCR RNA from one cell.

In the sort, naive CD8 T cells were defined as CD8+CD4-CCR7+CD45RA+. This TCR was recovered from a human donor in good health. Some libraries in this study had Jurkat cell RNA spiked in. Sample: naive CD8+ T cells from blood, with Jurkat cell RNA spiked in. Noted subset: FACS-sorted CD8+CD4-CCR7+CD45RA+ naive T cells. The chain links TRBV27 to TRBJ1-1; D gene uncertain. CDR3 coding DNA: TGTGCCAGCAATTTAATCTCACAGAACACTGAAGCTTTCTTT. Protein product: CASNLISQNTEAFF.